In this sample, the clone carrying this T cell receptor beta chain turned up once. Its antigen is currently unknown. The data were obtained in a study of CD8+ T cells in alopecia areata. The wider study: Treated patients were given 5 to 10 mg oral tofacitinib twice daily.

As the sequencing template, cDNA was produced by extracting RNA and reverse transcribing it. The table came from immunoSEQ multiplex PCR; TCRdb's copy has only in-frame clones and leaves some out. The data hold about 190,000 clones, with 55% to 70% observed a single time. The treatment is: oral pan-JAK inhibitor, 5-10 mg twice daily. Collection of lesional scalp punch biopsies and peripheral blood was performed in alopecia areata patients. Study findings and constraints: On tofacitinib, scalp clonality and expanded CD8+ clones among top 100 fell significantly.

This specimen was CD4+ T cells sorted from blood, taken at week 4, from a patient treated with tofacitinib. The sequence was obtained from a human donor with alopecia areata.

CDR3 amino acids: CSVEGETGQGPSYEQYF. The CDR3 DNA is TGCAGCGTTGAAGGGGAGACGGGACAGGGGCCTTCCTACGAGCAGTACTTC. The rearrangement uses TRBV29-1 and TRBJ2-7; 10 bases line up with TRBD1. The CDR3 extends over 17 amino acids. Germline assignment: CDR1 SQVTM and CDR2 ANQGSEA. The V gene end was trimmed by 1 base and the J gene end by 1 base; junction bases not matched to a gene: 10.